This T cell receptor (beta chain) was profiled in a study of shared clonotypes between healthy human individuals (dated by TCRdb to the early 2020s). For context, the study as a whole: The cohort included a few men and two women between 18 and 49 years of age. For each donor, three plates each were used for CD4 naive and CD4 memory, two plates were used for CD8 naive, and one plate was used for CD8 memory. Blood TCR repertoires of roughly five healthy adults were deeply sequenced to estimate repertoire size and the extent of clonotype sharing between individuals. Different laboratories and diverse techniques were used to prepare libraries and sequence TCR repertoires, to increase sequencing depth and limit assay-specific biases. Leukapheresis yielded between about 0.9 and 9 billion PBMCs per donor. On the study overall, not on this receptor specifically: Roughly 5% of naive CD4, 3% to 3.5% of naive CD8, 2.3% of memory CD4, and 0.4% of memory CD8 clonotypes were shared across several donors. Pairwise subsampling indicated that sequencing depth was expected to affect the degree of clonotype sharing among donors. The small number of donors limited the genetic and exposure-history diversity represented. Even with the large sequencing depth, rarefaction of the sorted-subset datasets indicated that sequencing was incomplete. Sampling was restricted to blood, and TCR repertoires in tissue are likely to differ from TCR repertoires in blood. Compared with non-shared clonotypes, clonotypes shared by all four sorted-subset donors had higher generation probabilities. Naive subsets generally had larger estimated clonotype richness than memory subsets did.

Using the deep immunoSEQ assay, multiplex PCR amplified TCR CDR3 regions from genomic DNA. Genomic DNA extracted from each cell subset was distributed evenly over all wells of several immunoSEQ 96-well plates, and each plate served as one replicate. For sorted subsets, 200 ng of genomic DNA, equivalent to roughly 33,000 T cell genomes, went into each replicate PCR. The purified libraries were quantified using a Qubit 3.0 fluorometer, sized with a Bioanalyzer 2100, and then quantified again using the KAPA Library Quantification kit. Every immunoSEQ 96-well plate was sequenced on a dedicated single-read 150-cycle Illumina NextSeq 550 flow cell. In the paper's pipeline: The immunoSEQ output contained only junctional sequences without quality scores, so filtering could not match that applied to full-length reads. Sequences were annotated with PyIR, a Python wrapper for IgBLAST v1.9, and V/J genes and CDR3 were assigned using IMGT germline references. Reads with weak V/J assignments (E-value above 1e-6), missing CDR3, stop codons, out-of-frame junctions, or ambiguous translated residues were removed. V3J clonotypes were defined as sequences sharing the same inferred V gene, J gene, and CDR3 amino acid sequence. The percentage overlap between two repertoires was calculated by dividing the number of shared unique clonotypes by the size of the smaller repertoire. Richness of each repertoire was evaluated using RTK rarefaction, the Chao1 estimator, and Recon v2.1 estimates of unobserved clonotypes. Generation probabilities were computed with OLGA for all TCRbeta clonotypes obtained by the gDNA method from several donors. As stored in TCRdb, this immuneACCESS dataset retains in-frame rearrangements with V and J assigned. A fraction of the clones does not appear; measured against another copy, unresolved V genes explain less than half of the discrepancy, and the remainder lacks a known reason. The V and J calls and clone size are taken from that table; D and trimming were inferred from the DNA. The sample table contains around 2.1 million clones; only one count was recorded for under 95% of them. Jointly, the top ten make up around 1.7% of the sample.

Its CDR3 holds 12 amino acids, cysteine through phenylalanine. Here the CDR3 DNA is all that survives: 36 bases in frame from base 1. Trimming takes 6 bases off V and 8 bases off J; junction bases not matched to a gene: 6. For CDR1 and CDR2, the germline V gene lists MNHNS and SASEGT. CD8 naive samples consisted of CD45RO-negative cells that were positively selected for CCR7, yielding a CD45RA+CCR7+ population without TemRA cells. Healthy HIV-negative adults with no recently reported acute infections or vaccinations were included as donors. Only Caucasian adults living in Nashville, Tennessee, USA were represented among the donors. After blood collection by leukapheresis, PBMCs were isolated using Ficoll-Histopaque density gradient centrifugation and then cryopreserved in the vapor phase of liquid nitrogen. Analytical flow cytometry was used to check the purity and quantity of every magnetically sorted T cell population. Genomic DNA was isolated from every sorted fraction and measured by UV absorbance on a Nanodrop 2000c.

Comments on this clone: The clone's antigen remains unknown. No qualities accompany the bases; no much larger clone lies one base away.

This receptor chain uses TRBV6-1 and TRBJ1-2, and TRBD1 aligns with 7 junction nucleotides. Sequencing input: naive CD8+ T cells from PBMCs. This specimen's cell subset or site label, per the study, means: CD45RA+CCR7+. The clonotype originates from a man between 18 and 29 years old in good health. Some clones in this sample may be carry-over from other donors' samples. The sequence in DNA is TGTGCCAGCAGGGCGACAGGGCGCGGCTACACCTTC. Translated, it gives CASRATGRGYTF.